The clone carrying this TCR beta chain was detected a few times. What it binds is not known. The data were obtained in a study of vaccination and CD4 T cells after COVID-19. Overall study: The convalescents included six males and four females, and among them two were Hispanic while seven were Caucasian. Overlapping spike peptides of SARS-CoV-2, HCoV-NL63, HCoV-OC43 and HCoV-229E were used, and cells were stimulated with them.

Treatment given: approximately nine-day PBMC culture with coronavirus spike peptide pools or control peptides (ViraFEST assay). Wells contained 1.5 million to 2.5 million PBMCs each, and these were cultured with roughly 11 IU/ml IL-2 and about 11 ug/ml peptide pools. An Oncomine TCR Beta short-read assay was used to sequence the DNA from cultured CD4+ T cells. A single record per CDR3 protein comes from TCRdb applying MiXCR to the PCR reads. The sample holds fewer than 6,500 distinct CDR3 sequences; roughly 18% are singletons and the top ten take roughly 20%. The TCR originated in a human donor who had recovered from COVID-19. What was sequenced was CD4+ T cells from blood, cultured in vitro.

The DNA of the CDR3 is TGCAGCGTTGACTCTAGCGGAAGACCAGATACGCAGTATTTT. It codes for CSVDSSGRPDTQYF. V and J are TRBV29-1 and TRBJ2-3, with 7 bases identical to TRBD2. The CDR3 covers 14 residues. V shed 3 bases, J shed 4 bases, and the junction held 7 bases outside the gene matches. Germline V gene lookup returns CDR1 SQVTM and CDR2 ANQGSEA.